This T cell receptor (beta chain) was sequenced for a study of blood T cell repertoires in COVID-19. The wider study: Sample material is recorded as cDNA or gDNA derived from T cells, B-cell-depleted T cells, or PBMCs.

Original methodology: Nucleated cell number was recorded as an estimate derived from reference gene primer amplification. Assay: immunoSEQ multiplex PCR; the TCRdb copy retains only in-frame clones and omits some. V and J calls and clone size are given by that table; D and trimming were obtained from the DNA. The data contain some 76,000 clones, less than 90% of them singletons. The sample comprised peripheral blood. This TCR was recovered from a man older than 75 in a cohort sampled during active COVID-19.

This chain's CDR3 is CASSFAGGKNTEAFF. The CDR3 nucleotides are TGCGCCAGCAGCTTCGCAGGGGGGAAGAACACTGAAGCTTTCTTT. The V and J genes are TRBV5-1 and TRBJ1-1, with 7 bases lining up with TRBD1. The CDR3 runs to 15 residues. Germline trimming cut 2 bases from V and 1 base from J; bases unmatched to any gene: 5. In germline, CDR1 is SGHRS, CDR2 YFSETQ.